Each of the 31 T cell receptor beta chains below was sequenced from the same sample in a study of T cells in Graves' hyperthyroidism and ophthalmopathy. The TCR beta CDR3 regions underwent amplification using RNA transcripts as the source. When the TCR CDR3 underwent first-round RT-PCR, the HTBI primer set was used. TCRdb independently ran MiXCR on the multiplex PCR reads; one entry per CDR3 protein. The sample carries some 500,000 distinct CDR3 sequences, approximately 25% recorded once. The sample consisted of blood. These receptor sequences come from a woman under 40 with Graves' ophthalmopathy.

This clonotype has a handful of counts. The rearrangement uses TRBV19 and TRBJ1-2; D may be TRBD1 (5 bases). There are 12 residues in the CDR3. V dropped 4 bases and J dropped 7 bases, with 10 bases sitting between them. Germline loops: CDR1 LNHDA, CDR2 SQIVND (reference sequence). The CDR3 loop is CASSTGTFGYTF. The CDR3 region has the DNA TGTGCCAGTAGTACCGGGACTTTTGGCTACACCTTC.

The rearrangement uses TRBV10-2 and TRBJ2-2; D not certain. The CDR3 runs 12 residues. The germline V and J ends were trimmed by 9 bases and 2 bases, with 7 bases remaining between them. Germline V lookup: CDR1 WSHSY, CDR2 SAAADI. The CDR3 spells CASTYNTGELFF. The CDR3 coding sequence is TGCGCCAGTACCTATAACACCGGGGAGCTGTTTTTT.

In its sample, this clonotype was seen a few times. The CDR3 region has the DNA TGTGCCAGCTCGGGACAGGAGAGCTCCTATAATTCACCCCTCCACTTT. It yields the protein CASSGQESSYNSPLHF. The chain is built from TRBV18 and TRBJ1-6; 8 bases fit TRBD1. V shed 6 bases and J 0 bases; nucleotides not matched to a gene: 4. The CDR3 extends over 16 amino acids. Germline V gene sequence: CDR1 KGHSH, CDR2 LQKENI.

This clonotype was counted at least ten times. This chain links TRBV12-3 or TRBV12-4 with TRBJ1-5; D unresolved. V gave up 3 bases and J gave up 3 bases, with 15 bases separating them. This CDR3 contains 16 residues. Here the CDR3 DNA reads TGTGCCAGCAGTTTCGGTTATTTTTATGCCAATCAGCCCCAGCATTTT. This codes for CASSFGYFYANQPQHF.

This clonotype was found many times. The chain recombines TRBV2 with TRBJ1-5; unclear D gene. CDR1 is SNHLY and CDR2 is FYNNEI in the germline V gene. The CDR3 contains 11 residues. Trimming shortened V by 6 bases and J by 5 bases, and 5 bases separated the two germline ends. The CDR3 nucleotides read TGTGCCAGCAGAATTTATCAGCCCCAGCATTTT. Amino acid sequence: CASRIYQPQHF.

This clonotype appeared many times. CDR3 coding DNA: TGTGCCAGCATCCCCCGAGACAGGGATCATGGCTACACCTTC. Encoded protein: CASIPRDRDHGYTF. The chain uses TRBV2 and TRBJ1-2; TRBD1 aligns across 7 bases. V was pared by 7 bases and J by 6 bases, with 11 bases of the junction left unmatched. Germline CDR1 is SNHLY and CDR2 is FYNNEI. This CDR3 contains 14 residues.

This clonotype was seen a handful of times. The chain links TRBV20-1 to TRBJ2-5; the match to TRBD2 covers 10 bases. V was clipped by 1 base and J by 1 base; unmatched bases: 0. Germline CDR1 and CDR2: DFQATT and SNEGSKA (reference sequence). CDR3 length: 14 residues. The CDR3 region is CSARGTSGQETQYF. CDR3 bases: TGCAGTGCTAGAGGGACTAGCGGCCAAGAGACCCAGTACTTC.

The chain carries TRBV12-3 or TRBV12-4 and TRBJ2-7; D is ambiguous. The CDR3 contains 11 residues. V was pared by 7 bases and J by 5 bases, with 9 bases between. CDR3 nucleotides: TGTGCCAGCAAGGGCCTACACGAGCAGTACTTC. Translated: CASKGLHEQYF.

This chain uses TRBV15 with TRBJ2-7; weak D call: TRBD1 (5 bases). The germline CDR1 and CDR2 sequences are LNHNV and YYDKDF (reference sequence). V was trimmed by 3 bases and J by 2 bases, leaving 14 bases between them. The CDR3 totals 15 residues. CDR3 in DNA: TGTGCCACCAGCAGCCGCCGCGGACAAACCTACGAGCAGTACTTC. As protein: CATSSRRGQTYEQYF. Full variable domain (outside the CDR3, taken from reference TRBV15 and TRBJ2-7): DAMVIQNPRYQVTQFGKPVTLSCSQTLNHNVMYWYQQKSSQAPKLLFHYYDKDFNNEADTPDNFQSRRPNTSFCFLDIRSPGLGDTAMYLCATSSRRGQTYEQYFGPGTRLTVT.

The chain couples TRBV7-3 to TRBJ1-2; the D gene is possibly TRBD1 (5 bases). Per the germline V gene, CDR1 is SGHTA and CDR2 is FQGTGA. Trimming shortened V by 4 bases and J by 6 bases, and 21 bases separated the two germline ends. The CDR3 runs to 16 residues. The CDR3 reads CASSSSGGAGSDGYTF. For the CDR3, the DNA is TGTGCCAGCAGCTCATCCGGTGGGGCAGGGAGCGATGGCTACACCTTC.

The table lists this clonotype with many counts. The chain couples TRBV6-1 to TRBJ1-2, with 7 bases that match TRBD1. The length of the CDR3 is 16 residues. V was pared by 3 bases and J by 0 bases, with 7 bases of the junction left unmatched. The germline CDR1 and CDR2 sequences are MNHNS and SASEGT. This chain's CDR3 is CASSEPDRTSNYGYTF. Here the CDR3 DNA reads TGTGCCAGCAGTGAGCCGGACAGGACCTCTAACTATGGCTACACCTTC.

The sample holds many counts of this clonotype. The chain carries TRBV7-2 and TRBJ1-1, with D possibly matching TRBD1 (5 bases). CDR1 and CDR2 from the germline V gene are SGHTA and FQGNSA. Deletions cut 5 bases from V and 11 bases from J, with 21 bases between. The CDR3 is 14 residues long. The CDR3 DNA is TGTGCCAGCAGCCGGGGGTATGAGTATAGTGAGGCTTTCTTT. This gives the protein CASSRGYEYSEAFF.

This chain uses TRBV2 with TRBJ2-7; either TRBD1 or TRBD2 may supply D (5 bases each). Germline V CDR1 and CDR2: SNHLY, FYNNEI. Trimming removed 11 bases from V and 2 bases from J, with 13 bases in between. This CDR3 is built from 12 residues. The CDR3 sequence is CADSRDAYEQYF. The DNA for the CDR3 is TGTGCCGATTCTCGGGACGCCTACGAGCAGTACTTC. Looking up the rest from reference TRBV2 and TRBJ2-7 gives the full variable domain: EPEVTQTPSHQVTQMGQEVILRCVPISNHLYFYWYRQILGQKVEFLVSFYNNEISEKSEIFDDQFSVERPDGSNFTLKIRSTKLEDSAMYFCADSRDAYEQYFGPGTRLTVT.

V gene TRBV6-5 combines with J gene TRBJ2-5; 9 bases map to TRBD2. The germline CDR1 and CDR2 sequences are MNHEY and SVGAGI. The CDR3 totals 15 residues. V trimming: 4 bases; J trimming: 5 bases; junction bases outside the gene matches: 8. CDR3 sequence: CASSWNSGSGETQYF. CDR3 nucleotides: TGTGCCAGCAGTTGGAATAGCGGGAGCGGTGAGACCCAGTACTTC.

V gene TRBV28 combines with J gene TRBJ1-5, with a possible D match to TRBD1 (6 bases). The CDR3 consists of 17 residues. V lost 3 bases and J lost 6, with 21 bases in between. Germline values: CDR1 MDHEN, CDR2 SYDVKM. CDR3 sequence (DNA): TGTGCCAGCAGTTTGGGAGGGGGAGTCGGTTCGGTTCAGCCCCAGCATTTT. It is translated as CASSLGGGVGSVQPQHF.

The chain joins TRBV6-5 to TRBJ2-5, with 8 nucleotides matching TRBD1. Germline CDR1 and CDR2: MNHEY and SVGAGI. The CDR3 contains 15 residues. After removal of 6 bases from V and 5 bases from J, the junction contained 11 bases not matched to a gene. The CDR3 sequence: CASRLGQGIVETQYF. CDR3 DNA sequence: TGTGCCAGCAGACTCGGACAGGGAATAGTGGAGACCCAGTACTTC.

In its sample, this clonotype was seen many times. The chain links TRBV30 to TRBJ2-7, with 11 bases identical to TRBD1. V was pared by 1 base and J by 6 bases, with 8 bases of the junction left unmatched. Germline lookup yields CDR1 GTSNPN and CDR2 SVGIG (reference sequence). The CDR3 consists of 15 residues. In DNA form, the CDR3 reads TGTGCCTGGAGTGCCCCGGACAGGGGGCGGTTCGAGCAGTACTTC. Translating it yields CAWSAPDRGRFEQYF. Based on the CDR3 plus reference TRBV30 and TRBJ2-7, the full variable domain is SQTIHQWPATLVQPVGSPLSLECTVEGTSNPNLYWYRQAAGRGLQLLFYSVGIGQISSEVPQNLSASRPQDRQFILSSKKLLLSDSGFYLCAWSAPDRGRFEQYFGPGTRLTVT.

The chain carries TRBV12-3 or TRBV12-4 and TRBJ2-2; TRBD1 is a possible D gene (6 bases). The CDR3 runs to 15 residues. V dropped 2 bases and J dropped 5 bases, with 12 bases sitting between them. CDR3 coding DNA: TGTGCCAGCAGTTTATCAGGGGAAGATACCGGGGAGCTGTTTTTT. Protein sequence: CASSLSGEDTGELFF.

The V gene is TRBV9, the J gene TRBJ1-1; the D gene is possibly TRBD1 (5 bases). This CDR3 has 14 residues. The V and J ends lost 0 bases and 4 bases respectively, with 10 bases between them. Germline CDR1 is SGDLS and CDR2 is YYNGEE. This CDR3 reads CASSVVGRATEAFF. The CDR3 nucleotides read TGTGCCAGCAGCGTAGTAGGCAGGGCCACTGAAGCTTTCTTT.

This clonotype was counted many times. V gene TRBV10-3 combines with J gene TRBJ2-7; D may match TRBD1 or TRBD2 (5 bases each). V was cut by 2 bases and J by 5 bases, with 7 bases left in between. The germline V gene has CDR1 ENHRY and CDR2 SYGVKD. The CDR3 is made up of 12 amino acids. In nucleotides, the CDR3 is TGTGCCATCAGTGAGGGGACGAACGAGCAGTACTTC. Its protein is CAISEGTNEQYF.

The table lists this clonotype with many counts. The chain has TRBV12-3 or TRBV12-4 and TRBJ2-7; D is possibly TRBD1 or TRBD2 (5 bases each). V was clipped by 10 bases and J by 0 bases, with 16 bases between them. CDR3 size: 14 residues. The CDR3, as DNA: TGTGCCATCACTACCGGGGCCAGCTCCTACGAGCAGTACTTC. Its translation is CAITTGASSYEQYF.

The chain combines TRBV11-1 with TRBJ1-1; D possibly corresponds to TRBD1 (5 bases). Germline CDR1 is SGHAT and CDR2 is FQDESV (reference sequence). The CDR3 has 16 amino acids. V lost 4 bases and J 0 bases, leaving 15 bases between the germline ends. The DNA of the CDR3 is TGTGCCAGCAGCTACCGCGGGGGTGCCATGAACACTGAAGCTTTCTTT. Translation gives CASSYRGGAMNTEAFF. Filled out from reference TRBV11-1 and TRBJ1-1, the complete variable domain reads EAEVAQSPRYKITEKSQAVAFWCDPISGHATLYWYRQILGQGPELLVQFQDESVVDDSQLPKDRFSAERLKGVDSTLKIQPAELGDSAMYLCASSYRGGAMNTEAFFGQGTRLTVV.

This clonotype occurred a few times. A much larger clone lies a single base off, so this may be a read error. This rearrangement joins TRBV13 to TRBJ1-1; D is unresolved. Germline CDR1 reads PRHDT; CDR2 reads FYEKMQ (reference sequence). The CDR3 contains 15 residues. V lost 3 bases and J lost 1, with 12 bases in between. CDR3 region: CASSFSTGKNTEAFF. The DNA for the CDR3 is TGTGCCAGCAGCTTCTCAACGGGAAAGAACACTGAAGCTTTCTTT.

This clonotype appeared many times. The rearrangement joins TRBV4-2 to TRBJ2-7; TRBD1 is a possible D gene (6 bases). This CDR3 is 15 amino acids long. The germline CDR1 and CDR2 sequences are LGHNA and YNFKEQ. With 2 bases removed from V and 0 bases from J, the gap between germline ends came to 11 bases. DNA of the CDR3: TGTGCCAGCAGCCAATATGGACAGTCCTCCTACGAGCAGTACTTC. Translated: CASSQYGQSSYEQYF.

Ten or more counts support this clonotype. The chain is built from TRBV6-2 or TRBV6-3 and TRBJ2-4; TRBD1 agrees at 7 bases. From germline, CDR1 is MNHEY and CDR2 SVGEGT. The CDR3 covers 13 residues. V trimming: 6 bases; J trimming: 7 bases; junction bases outside the gene matches: 6. The CDR3 region has the DNA TGTGCCAGCAGCCCAGACAGGGTTAACATTCAGTACTTC. Its translation is CASSPDRVNIQYF.

This clonotype was counted many times. The V and J genes are TRBV2 and TRBJ2-7, with 7 bases aligning to TRBD2. The CDR3 runs to 14 residues. Per the germline V gene, CDR1 is SNHLY and CDR2 is FYNNEI. J gave up 4 bases and V 7 bases, and 10 bases lay outside the gene matches. CDR3 amino acids: CASNLPGGLYEQYF. The CDR3 nucleotides are TGTGCCAGCAATTTACCGGGAGGTTTGTACGAGCAGTACTTC.

This clonotype was seen repeatedly, ten times or more. The genes are TRBV11-2 and TRBJ2-2, with TRBD2 identical over 13 bases. The trim removed 5 bases at V and 7 bases at J, leaving 7 bases unmatched. The CDR3 runs to 16 residues. Germline-derived CDR1 and CDR2 are SGHAT and FQNNGV. The CDR3 sequence is CASSRTGTSGIGELFF. The CDR3 nucleotides read TGTGCCAGCAGCCGAACCGGGACTAGCGGGATCGGGGAGCTGTTTTTT.

Only a few counts were recorded for this clonotype. V and J are TRBV6-5 and TRBJ1-2, with D unclear. The CDR3 is 16 amino acids. Germline CDR1 is MNHEY and CDR2 is SVGAGI. V shed 5 bases and J shed 0 bases, with 16 bases lying between them. CDR3 DNA sequence: TGTGCCAGCAGTCACCCGACTTTGTCGACTAACTATGGCTACACCTTC. Translation gives CASSHPTLSTNYGYTF.

Many counts were recorded for this clonotype. The J gene is TRBJ1-1, the V gene TRBV6-2 or TRBV6-3; TRBD1 matches at 10 bases. The V segment lost 0 bases and the J segment 6 bases; nucleotides outside the gene matches: 16. The CDR3 has 19 amino acids. Germline V gene lookup returns CDR1 MNHEY and CDR2 SVGEGT. DNA of the CDR3: TGTGCCAGCAGTTACTCGAAGTCTCCGGGACAGGGGATTCGGGCTGAAGCTTTCTTT. As protein: CASSYSKSPGQGIRAEAFF.

With regard to this clonotype: Given a much more abundant clone one base away, this may be a read error. The CDR3 region is CASSSDRGSNRPQHF. Written as DNA, the CDR3 is TGTGCCAGCTCATCTGACAGGGGTAGCAATCGGCCCCAGCATTTT. J is TRBJ1-5 and V is TRBV18; TRBD1 matches at 8 bases. Germline-derived CDR1 and CDR2 are KGHSH and LQKENI. The CDR3 consists of 15 residues.

This clonotype was seen many times. CDR3 protein: CASSDWDRPSYEQYF. CDR3 bases: TGTGCCAGCAGCGACTGGGACAGACCTTCCTACGAGCAGTACTTC. The rearrangement joins TRBV7-9 to TRBJ2-7, with 7 bases lining up with TRBD1. Per the germline V gene, CDR1 is SEHNR and CDR2 is FQNEAQ (reference sequence). The V gene end was trimmed by 5 bases and the J gene end by 1 base; junction bases not matched to a gene: 8. The CDR3 covers 15 residues.